This section outlines one T cell receptor beta chain sequence together with its context. Original methodology: Amplification of reference gene primers provided the estimated nucleated cell counts. TCRdb keeps only in-frame clones here, not all; method: immunoSEQ multiplex PCR. The V and J calls and clone size come from that table; D and trimming were worked out from the DNA. The sample yields tens of thousands of clones, roughly 72% seen once. Deletions cut 7 bases from V and 2 bases from J, with 20 bases between. From germline, CDR1 is LNHDA and CDR2 SQIVND (reference sequence). The CDR3 has 16 residues. This entry belongs to a study of blood T cell repertoires in COVID-19. At the level of the study: The samples span acute and convalescent COVID-19 from the United States, Italy and Spain.

The chain combines TRBV19 with TRBJ2-5, with TRBD2 as a possible D gene (6 bases). Sequenced material: peripheral blood. The origin of this receptor is a woman between 70 and 85 years old with COVID-19, enrolled during active disease. CDR3 DNA: TGTGCCAGTATTAAGCGGGTAGCAAAGAGGCAAGAGACCCAGTACTTC. Its protein is CASIKRVAKRQETQYF.